The clone carrying this TCR beta chain was seen many times. This entry belongs to a study of T cells in Graves' hyperthyroidism and ophthalmopathy. RNA transcripts provided the source from which TCR beta CDR3 regions were amplified. HTBI primers were used for first-round RT-PCR of the TCR CDR3. TCRdb processed the multiplex PCR reads anew with MiXCR; each CDR3 protein has one entry. Here the sample spans roughly 650,000 distinct CDR3 sequences, around 16% being singletons. After removal of 8 bases from V and 0 bases from J, the junction contained 10 bases not matched to a gene. The CDR3 is made up of 15 amino acids. CDR1 is DFQATT, CDR2 SNEGSKA, per germline (reference sequence).

This TCR was sampled from a woman in her thirties or forties with Graves' ophthalmopathy. The chain combines TRBV20-1 with TRBJ2-7; 10 bases are a match to TRBD1. Sequenced input: blood. CDR3 protein: CSPGQGIPSSYEQYF. The CDR3 DNA sequence: TGCAGTCCGGGACAGGGGATCCCAAGCTCCTACGAGCAGTACTTC.